This TCR beta chain was observed in a study of T cell responses to AZD1222 COVID-19 vaccine. Repertoires were generated with immunoSEQ multiplex PCR, while TCRdb's copy carries only in-frame clones and drops some. The sample shows around 160,000 clones, approximately 78% of them seen only once. V dropped 10 bases and J dropped 0 bases, with 19 bases sitting between them. CDR1 and CDR2 (germline): SNHLY, FYNNEI. The CDR3 contains 17 residues. Turning to this clone: No antigen is known for it.

Study-wide results and caveats: Rises in breadth and depth of Spike-specific TCRs came after two AZD1222 doses.

The source is an adult in good health. This specimen was peripheral blood, taken on day 0 of MenACWY control vaccination. The chain combines TRBV2 with TRBJ1-6, with D perhaps TRBD1 (6 bases). CDR3 nucleotides: TGTGCCACCACGGGCGGGGGCGGCAGCTCCTATAATTCACCCCTCCACTTT. Its translation is CATTGGGGSSYNSPLHF.